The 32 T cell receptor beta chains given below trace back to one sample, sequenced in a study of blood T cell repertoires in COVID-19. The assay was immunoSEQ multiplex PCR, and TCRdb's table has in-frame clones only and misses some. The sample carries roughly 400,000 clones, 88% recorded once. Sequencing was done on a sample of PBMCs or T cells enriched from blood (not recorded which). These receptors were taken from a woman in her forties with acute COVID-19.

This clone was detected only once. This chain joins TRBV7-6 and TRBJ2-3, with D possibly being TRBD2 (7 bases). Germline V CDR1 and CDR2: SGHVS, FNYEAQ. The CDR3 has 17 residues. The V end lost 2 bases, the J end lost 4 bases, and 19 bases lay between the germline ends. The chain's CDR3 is CASSLISGGTHPDTQYF. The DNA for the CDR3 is TGTGCCAGCAGCTTAATCTCGGGGGGCACCCACCCAGATACGCAGTATTTT.

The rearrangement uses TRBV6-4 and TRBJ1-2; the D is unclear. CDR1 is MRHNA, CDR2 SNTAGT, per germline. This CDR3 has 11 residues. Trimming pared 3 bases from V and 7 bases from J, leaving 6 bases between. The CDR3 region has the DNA TGTGCCAGCAGTGAGACATTTGGCTACACCTTC. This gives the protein CASSETFGYTF.

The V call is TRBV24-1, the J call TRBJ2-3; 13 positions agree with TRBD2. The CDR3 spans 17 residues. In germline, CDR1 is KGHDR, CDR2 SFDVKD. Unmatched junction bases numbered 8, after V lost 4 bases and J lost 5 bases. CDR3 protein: CATSDQGTSGVGDTQYF. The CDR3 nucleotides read TGTGCCACCAGTGACCAGGGGACTAGCGGGGTTGGAGATACGCAGTATTTT.

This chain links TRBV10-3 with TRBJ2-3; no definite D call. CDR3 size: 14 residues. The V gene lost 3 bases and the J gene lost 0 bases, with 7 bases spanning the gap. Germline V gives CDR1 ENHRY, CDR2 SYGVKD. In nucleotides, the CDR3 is TGTGCCATCAGTGATGGGCATAGCACAGATACGCAGTATTTT. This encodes CAISDGHSTDTQYF.

The CDR3 DNA reads TGCAGCGTTCGGGAAGGGAAGGGTCCCTACGAGCAGTACTTC. Translated, it gives CSVREGKGPYEQYF. The chain carries TRBV29-1 and TRBJ2-7; TRBD2 is a possible D gene (5 bases). Germline values: CDR1 SQVTM, CDR2 ANQGSEA. CDR3 size: 14 residues. Deletions cut 5 bases from V and 2 bases from J, with 16 bases between.

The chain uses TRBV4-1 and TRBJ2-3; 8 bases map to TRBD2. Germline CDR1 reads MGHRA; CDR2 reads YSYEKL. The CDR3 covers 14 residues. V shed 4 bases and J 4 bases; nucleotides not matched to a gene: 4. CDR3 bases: TGCGCCAGCAGCCCCGGGGGGGGCGCAGATACGCAGTATTTT. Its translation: CASSPGGGADTQYF.

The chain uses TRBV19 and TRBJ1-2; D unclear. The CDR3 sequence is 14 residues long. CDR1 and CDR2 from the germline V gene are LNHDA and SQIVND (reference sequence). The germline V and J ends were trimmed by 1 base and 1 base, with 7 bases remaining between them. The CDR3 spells CASSIGIGNYGYTF. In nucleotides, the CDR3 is TGTGCCAGTAGTATAGGAATCGGTAACTATGGCTACACCTTC.

CDR3 nucleotides: TGTGCCAGCGGACTCTCCCCAACTCGGGATACGCAGTATTTT. Protein product: CASGLSPTRDTQYF. The rearrangement links TRBV6-5 to TRBJ2-3; D is possibly TRBD2 (5 bases). The CDR3 is 14 amino acids. Per the germline V gene, CDR1 is MNHEY and CDR2 is SVGAGI. V lost 8 bases and J 6 bases, leaving 18 bases between the germline ends.

The CDR3 DNA reads as TGTGCCAGCAGCGGAAAACGCGGGTTGAGGGTGGATACGCAGTATTTT. Translating gives CASSGKRGLRVDTQYF. The gene calls are TRBV9 and TRBJ2-3, with a weak D call TRBD2 (5 bases). V shed 3 bases and J shed 6 bases, with 20 bases lying between them. Per the germline V gene, CDR1 is SGDLS and CDR2 is YYNGEE. CDR3 length: 16 residues.

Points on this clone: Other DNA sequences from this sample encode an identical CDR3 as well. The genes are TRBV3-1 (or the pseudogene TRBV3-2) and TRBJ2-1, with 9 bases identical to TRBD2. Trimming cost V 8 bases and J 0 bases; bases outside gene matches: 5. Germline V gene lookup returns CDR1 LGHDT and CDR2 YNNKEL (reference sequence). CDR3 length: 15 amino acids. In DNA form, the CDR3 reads TGTGCCAGCGGTCAGCGGGGGGCCTCCTACAATGAGCAGTTCTTC. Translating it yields CASGQRGASYNEQFF.

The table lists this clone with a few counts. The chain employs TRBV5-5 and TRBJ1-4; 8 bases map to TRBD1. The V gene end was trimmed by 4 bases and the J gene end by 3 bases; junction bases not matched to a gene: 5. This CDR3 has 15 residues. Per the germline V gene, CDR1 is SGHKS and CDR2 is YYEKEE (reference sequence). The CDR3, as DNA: TGTGCCAGCAGCCCGCAGGGGGCGGCTAATGAAAAACTGTTTTTT. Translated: CASSPQGAANEKLFF.

The chain's CDR3 is CSVGRAPNREAFF. CDR3 nucleotide sequence: TGCAGCGTTGGCCGAGCCCCCAACAGGGAAGCTTTCTTT. The chain recombines TRBV29-1 with TRBJ1-1, with D maybe TRBD1 (5 bases). V dropped 4 bases and J dropped 8 bases, with 17 bases sitting between them. The CDR3 has 13 amino acids. CDR1 SQVTM and CDR2 ANQGSEA come from the germline V gene.

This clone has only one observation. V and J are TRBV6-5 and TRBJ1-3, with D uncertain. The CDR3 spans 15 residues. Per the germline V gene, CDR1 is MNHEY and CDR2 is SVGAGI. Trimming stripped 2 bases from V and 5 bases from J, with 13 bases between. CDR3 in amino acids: CASSYATGSRNTIYF. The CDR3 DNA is TGTGCCAGCAGTTACGCAACCGGGTCTCGAAACACCATATATTTT.

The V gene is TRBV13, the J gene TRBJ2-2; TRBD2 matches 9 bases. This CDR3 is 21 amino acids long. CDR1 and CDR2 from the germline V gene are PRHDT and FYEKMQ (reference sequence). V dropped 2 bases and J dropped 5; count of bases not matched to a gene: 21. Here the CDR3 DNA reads TGTGCCAGCAGCTTAACGTCGACTAGCGGAACCGATTCAGAAGGGACCGGGGAGCTGTTTTTT. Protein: CASSLTSTSGTDSEGTGELFF.

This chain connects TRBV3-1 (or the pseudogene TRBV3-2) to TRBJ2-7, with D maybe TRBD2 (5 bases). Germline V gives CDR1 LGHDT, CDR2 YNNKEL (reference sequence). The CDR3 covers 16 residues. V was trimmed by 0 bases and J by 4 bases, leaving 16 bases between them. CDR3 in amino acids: CASSQDKLGRTYEQYF. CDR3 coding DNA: TGTGCCAGCAGCCAAGATAAATTGGGCAGGACTTACGAGCAGTACTTC.

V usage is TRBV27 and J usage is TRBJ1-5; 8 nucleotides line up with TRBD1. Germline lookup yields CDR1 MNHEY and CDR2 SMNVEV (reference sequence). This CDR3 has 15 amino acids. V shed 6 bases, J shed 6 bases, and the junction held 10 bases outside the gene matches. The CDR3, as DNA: TGTGCCAGCAGGCCAGGGGGCGCGGGGATTCAGCCCCAGCATTTT. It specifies CASRPGGAGIQPQHF.

The CDR3 nucleotides are TGTGCCAGCAGCTTCATGACGGGAGGCGGCACAGATACGCAGTATTTT. As protein: CASSFMTGGGTDTQYF. The chain joins TRBV7-9 to TRBJ2-3, with TRBD2 identical over 7 bases. In germline, CDR1 is SEHNR, CDR2 FQNEAQ (reference sequence). V lost 3 bases to trimming and J lost 1 base; unmatched junction nucleotides: 7. The CDR3 totals 16 residues.

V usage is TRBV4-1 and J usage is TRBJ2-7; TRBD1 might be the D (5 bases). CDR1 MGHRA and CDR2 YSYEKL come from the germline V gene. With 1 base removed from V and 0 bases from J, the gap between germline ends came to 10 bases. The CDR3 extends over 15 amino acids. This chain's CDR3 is CASSQAQGFSYEQYF. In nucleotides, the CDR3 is TGCGCCAGCAGCCAAGCCCAGGGCTTCTCCTACGAGCAGTACTTC.

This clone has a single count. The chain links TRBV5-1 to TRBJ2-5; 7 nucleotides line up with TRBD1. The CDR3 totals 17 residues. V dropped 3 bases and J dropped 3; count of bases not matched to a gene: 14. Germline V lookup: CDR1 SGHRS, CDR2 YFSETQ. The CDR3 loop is CASSSPKRPGGKETQYF. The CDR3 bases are TGCGCCAGCAGCTCACCCAAAAGGCCAGGGGGAAAAGAGACCCAGTACTTC.

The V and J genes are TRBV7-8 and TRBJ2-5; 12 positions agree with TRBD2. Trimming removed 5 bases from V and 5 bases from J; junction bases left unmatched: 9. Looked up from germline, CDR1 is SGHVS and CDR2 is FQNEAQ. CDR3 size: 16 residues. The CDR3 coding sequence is TGTGCCAGCAGCATTTCTAGCGGGGGGGTGTGGGAGACCCAGTACTTC. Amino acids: CASSISSGGVWETQYF.

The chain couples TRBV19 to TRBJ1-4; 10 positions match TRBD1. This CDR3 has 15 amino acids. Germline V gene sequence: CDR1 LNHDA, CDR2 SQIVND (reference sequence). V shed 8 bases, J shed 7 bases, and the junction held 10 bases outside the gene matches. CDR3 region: CASHRGTGEAEKLFF. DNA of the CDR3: TGTGCCAGTCATCGGGGGACAGGGGAGGCTGAAAAACTGTTTTTT.

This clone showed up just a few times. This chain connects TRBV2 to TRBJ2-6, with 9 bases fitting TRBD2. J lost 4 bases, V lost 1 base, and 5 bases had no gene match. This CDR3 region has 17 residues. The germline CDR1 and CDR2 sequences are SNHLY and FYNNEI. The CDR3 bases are TGTGCCAGCAGTGAAGAGCGGGGGGCCCTCGGGGCCAACGTCCTGACTTTC. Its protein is CASSEERGALGANVLTF. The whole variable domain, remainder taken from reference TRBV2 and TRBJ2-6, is EPEVTQTPSHQVTQMGQEVILRCVPISNHLYFYWYRQILGQKVEFLVSFYNNEISEKSEIFDDQFSVERPDGSNFTLKIRSTKLEDSAMYFCASSEERGALGANVLTFGAGSRLTVL.

This CDR3 is CASSEFGVGNEQFF. CDR3 bases: TGTGCCAGCAGTGAATTCGGGGTCGGGAATGAGCAGTTCTTC. This chain links TRBV25-1 with TRBJ2-1, with D maybe TRBD2 (5 bases). The CDR3 loop spans 14 amino acids. CDR1 and CDR2 from the germline V gene are MGHDK and SYGVNS. Trimming cost V 1 base and J 7 bases, with 11 bases left between them. Full variable domain (outside the CDR3, taken from reference TRBV25-1 and TRBJ2-1): EADIYQTPRYLVIGTGKKITLECSQTMGHDKMYWYQQDPGMELHLIHYSYGVNSTEKGDLSSESTVSRIRTEHFPLTLESARPSHTSQYLCASSEFGVGNEQFFGPGTRLTVL.

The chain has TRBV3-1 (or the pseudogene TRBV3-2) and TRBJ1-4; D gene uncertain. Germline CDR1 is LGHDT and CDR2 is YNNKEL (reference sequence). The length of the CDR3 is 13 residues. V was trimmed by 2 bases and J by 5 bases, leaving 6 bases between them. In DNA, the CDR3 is TGTGCCAGCAGCCAAAACAGAAATGAAAAACTGTTTTTT. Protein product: CASSQNRNEKLFF.

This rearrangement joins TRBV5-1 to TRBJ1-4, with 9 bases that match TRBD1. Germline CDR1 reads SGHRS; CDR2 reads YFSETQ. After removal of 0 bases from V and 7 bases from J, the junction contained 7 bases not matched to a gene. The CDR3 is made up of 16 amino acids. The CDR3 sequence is CASSLAVGQGSEKLFF. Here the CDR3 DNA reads TGCGCCAGCAGCTTGGCCGTAGGACAGGGGTCTGAAAAACTGTTTTTT.

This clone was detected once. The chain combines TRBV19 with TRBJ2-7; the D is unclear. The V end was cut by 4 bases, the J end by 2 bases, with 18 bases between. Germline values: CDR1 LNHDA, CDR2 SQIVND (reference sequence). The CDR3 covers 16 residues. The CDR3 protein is CASSTPRRLGTYEQYF. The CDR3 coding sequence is TGTGCCAGTAGTACACCCCGAAGACTGGGTACCTACGAGCAGTACTTC.

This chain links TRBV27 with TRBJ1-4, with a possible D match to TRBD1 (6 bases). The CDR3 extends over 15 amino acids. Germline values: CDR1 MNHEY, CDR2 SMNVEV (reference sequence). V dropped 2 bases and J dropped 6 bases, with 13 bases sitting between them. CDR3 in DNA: TGTGCCAGCAGTTTAACACGACCAGGGGATGAAAAACTGTTTTTT. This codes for CASSLTRPGDEKLFF.

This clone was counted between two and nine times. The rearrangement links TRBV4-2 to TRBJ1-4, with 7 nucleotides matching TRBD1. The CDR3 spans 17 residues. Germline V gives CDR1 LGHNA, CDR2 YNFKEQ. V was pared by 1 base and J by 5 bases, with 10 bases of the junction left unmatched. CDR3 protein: CASSQVFLGTVNEKLFF. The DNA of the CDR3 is TGTGCCAGCAGCCAAGTATTTCTCGGGACAGTCAATGAAAAACTGTTTTTT.

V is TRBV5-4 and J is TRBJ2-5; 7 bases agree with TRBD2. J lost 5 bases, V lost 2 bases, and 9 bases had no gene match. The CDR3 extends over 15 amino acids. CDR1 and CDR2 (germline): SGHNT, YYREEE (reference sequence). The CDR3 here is CASSFRDFGRETQYF. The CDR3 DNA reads TGTGCCAGCAGCTTCAGGGATTTCGGGAGGGAGACCCAGTACTTC.

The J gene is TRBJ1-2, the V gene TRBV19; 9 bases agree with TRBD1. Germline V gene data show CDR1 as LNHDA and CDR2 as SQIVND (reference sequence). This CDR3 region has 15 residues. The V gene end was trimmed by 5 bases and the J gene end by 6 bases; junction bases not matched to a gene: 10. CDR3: CASSRYQGTGNGYTF. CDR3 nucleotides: TGTGCCAGTAGTCGGTACCAAGGGACAGGGAATGGCTACACCTTC.

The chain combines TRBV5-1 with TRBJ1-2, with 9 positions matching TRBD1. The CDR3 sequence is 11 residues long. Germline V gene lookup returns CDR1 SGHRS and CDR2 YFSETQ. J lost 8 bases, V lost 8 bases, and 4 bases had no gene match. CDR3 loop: CASDRGIGYTF. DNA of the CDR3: TGCGCCAGTGACAGGGGGATCGGCTACACCTTC. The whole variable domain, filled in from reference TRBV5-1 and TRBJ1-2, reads KAGVTQTPRYLIKTRGQQVTLSCSPISGHRSVSWYQQTPGQGLQFLFEYFSETQRNKGNFPGRFSGRQFSNSRSEMNVSTLELGDSALYLCASDRGIGYTFGSGTRLTVV.

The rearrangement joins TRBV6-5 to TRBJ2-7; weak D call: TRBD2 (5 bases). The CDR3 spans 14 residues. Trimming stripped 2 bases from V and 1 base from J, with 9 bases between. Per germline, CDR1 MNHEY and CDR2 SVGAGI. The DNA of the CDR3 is TGTGCCAGCAGTTACGGAGGATGGTCCTACGAGCAGTACTTC. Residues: CASSYGGWSYEQYF.